The 28 T cell receptor beta chains listed next were all sequenced from one sample in a study of human T cells and chemical hapten exposure. Time point denoted: patch test 1, 2 weeks after DPC sensitization. The treatment is: therapeutic diphenylcyclopropenone sensitization with weekly scalp DPC. TCRdb reanalysed the RACE reads using MiXCR and keeps one entry per CDR3 protein. The data show about 120,000 distinct CDR3 sequences, about 12% seen once. The source material was whole blood, sampled in connection with sensitization to the hapten diphenylcyclopropenone (DPC). The source is a woman in her 50s with alopecia areata. Some clones in this sample may be carry-over from other donors' samples.

This clonotype came up many times. The chain carries TRBV4-3 and TRBJ2-1; D unresolved. This CDR3 is 14 amino acids long. V was pared by 6 bases and J by 0 bases, with 9 bases between. CDR1 and CDR2 (germline): LGHNA, YSLEER. CDR3 residues: CASRETSSYNEQFF. The CDR3 DNA follows: TGCGCCAGCAGAGAGACAAGCTCCTACAATGAGCAGTTCTTC.

This clonotype was picked up a small number of times. The V call is TRBV3-1, the J call TRBJ2-3, with 13 bases aligning to TRBD2. This CDR3 is built from 19 residues. J gave up 4 bases and V 4 bases, and 14 bases lay outside the gene matches. The germline V gene has CDR1 LGHDT and CDR2 YNNKEL (reference sequence). The CDR3 sequence: CASSPTRWTSGSPADTQYF. In DNA form, the CDR3 reads TGTGCCAGCAGCCCCACCCGTTGGACTAGCGGGAGTCCCGCAGATACGCAGTATTTT.

This clonotype was seen ten or more times. V usage is TRBV29-1 and J usage is TRBJ2-7, with D perhaps being TRBD1 or TRBD2 (5 bases each). V was trimmed by 2 bases and J by 2 bases, leaving 13 bases between them. Germline CDR1 is SQVTM and CDR2 is ANQGSEA. This CDR3 has 14 residues. The CDR3 loop reads CSVESVGVPYEQYF. The CDR3 DNA reads as TGCAGCGTTGAAAGCGTGGGGGTGCCCTACGAGCAGTACTTC.

The rearrangement links TRBV11-2 to TRBJ2-3; D possibly uses TRBD1 or TRBD2 (6 bases each). V was pared by 5 bases and J by 0 bases, with 21 bases between. In germline, CDR1 is SGHAT, CDR2 FQNNGV. The CDR3 has 18 amino acids. The CDR3 bases are TGTGCCAGCAGCCCCGGGGGCTTCGGCAGCGGGAGCACAGATACGCAGTATTTT. Translation: CASSPGGFGSGSTDTQYF.

This clonotype was recorded many times. The V gene is TRBV7-9, the J gene TRBJ1-2; tentatively, D is TRBD1 (5 bases). The germline V and J ends were trimmed by 3 bases and 3 bases, with 8 bases remaining between them. Per the germline V gene, CDR1 is SEHNR and CDR2 is FQNEAQ (reference sequence). This CDR3 has 13 amino acids. CDR3: CASSLGVHYGYTF. CDR3 nucleotides: TGTGCCAGCAGCTTGGGGGTGCACTATGGCTACACCTTC. Based on the CDR3 plus reference TRBV7-9 and TRBJ1-2, the full variable domain is DTGVSQNPRHKITKRGQNVTFRCDPISEHNRLYWYRQTLGQGPEFLTYFQNEAQLEKSRLLSDRFSAERPKGSFSTLEIQRTEQGDSAMYLCASSLGVHYGYTFGSGTRLTVV.

This clonotype was seen only once. The chain combines TRBV28 with TRBJ1-1; D is uncertain. The CDR3 spans 15 residues. V was pared by 2 bases and J by 7 bases, with 17 bases between. Germline CDR1 reads MDHEN; CDR2 reads SYDVKM. CDR3 nucleotide sequence: TGTGCCAGCAGTTTAAGACCCCGTGGGTCGAATGAAGCTTTCTTT. Translating gives CASSLRPRGSNEAFF.

V is TRBV28 and J is TRBJ1-5; unclear D gene. Trimming stripped 1 base from V and 0 bases from J, with 10 bases between. The CDR3 consists of 16 residues. Germline loops: CDR1 MDHEN, CDR2 SYDVKM. In DNA form, the CDR3 reads TGTGCCAGCAGTTTATTCCCGGACCATAGCAATCAGCCCCAGCATTTT. This translates into CASSLFPDHSNQPQHF.

The chain couples TRBV6-2 or TRBV6-3 to TRBJ1-5, with 8 bases aligning to TRBD1. V dropped 6 bases and J dropped 11; count of bases not matched to a gene: 18. CDR1 is MNHEY, CDR2 SVGEGT, per germline. The CDR3 totals 16 residues. CDR3 sequence: CASRHLAGTGDQTQHF. In DNA form, the CDR3 reads TGTGCCAGCAGACACCTCGCCGGGACAGGTGACCAGACCCAGCATTTT.

This clonotype was observed a handful of times. The chain links TRBV5-1 to TRBJ1-1, with 7 bases matching TRBD1. The J segment lost 4 bases and the V segment lost 3 bases, leaving 6 bases of the junction unmatched. The germline V gene has CDR1 SGHRS and CDR2 YFSETQ. The CDR3 loop spans 14 amino acids. The CDR3 spells CASSSGRGVTEAFF. The CDR3 DNA reads as TGCGCCAGCAGCTCCGGCAGGGGGGTCACTGAAGCTTTCTTT.

This rearrangement joins TRBV6-1 to TRBJ1-3, with D hard to call. Per germline, CDR1 MNHNS and CDR2 SASEGT. V was cut by 0 bases and J by 0 bases, with 9 bases left in between. The CDR3 spans 16 residues. The CDR3 nucleotides read TGTGCCAGCAGTGAAGCGCTCTGGAACTCTGGAAACACCATATATTTT. As protein: CASSEALWNSGNTIYF.

This clonotype was seen only a few times. The gene calls are TRBV15 and TRBJ2-6; D is perhaps TRBD2 (6 bases). This CDR3 is 15 amino acids long. In germline, CDR1 is LNHNV, CDR2 YYDKDF (reference sequence). The ends were cut back, 4 bases at V and 0 bases at J, with 7 bases in the middle. The CDR3 DNA sequence: TGTGCCACCAGCAAGGACTACTCTGGGGCCAACGTCCTGACTTTC. It codes for CATSKDYSGANVLTF.

This clonotype was recorded a few times. V and J are TRBV7-2 and TRBJ2-7, with 9 positions matching TRBD1. Germline CDR1 is SGHTA and CDR2 is FQGNSA. The trim removed 3 bases at V and 0 bases at J, leaving 3 bases unmatched. There are 15 residues in the CDR3. In DNA form, the CDR3 reads TGTGCCAGCAGCTTCGGGACAGGGAGCTCCTACGAGCAGTACTTC. This encodes CASSFGTGSSYEQYF.

In this sample, this clonotype turned up a few times. The rearrangement joins TRBV7-9 to TRBJ1-1; TRBD1 agrees at 9 bases. The CDR3 spans 14 residues. Germline CDR1 and CDR2: SEHNR and FQNEAQ (reference sequence). V shed 5 bases and J 5 bases; nucleotides not matched to a gene: 6. CDR3 in amino acids: CASSPQTGGTEAFF. CDR3 sequence (DNA): TGTGCCAGCAGCCCCCAGACAGGGGGGACTGAAGCTTTCTTT.

The V gene is TRBV7-6, the J gene TRBJ2-1, with TRBD2 matching 9 bases. This CDR3 comprises 14 residues. CDR1 and CDR2 from the germline V gene are SGHVS and FNYEAQ. With 7 bases clipped from V and 4 bases from J, the junction kept 5 bases outside the gene matches. The CDR3 protein is CASTSGGSYNEQFF. CDR3 nucleotides: TGTGCCAGCACCAGCGGGGGGTCGTACAATGAGCAGTTCTTC.

This clonotype was seen repeatedly, ten times or more. The chain links TRBV5-1 to TRBJ1-1; 10 bases map to TRBD1. Germline V gene lookup returns CDR1 SGHRS and CDR2 YFSETQ. J gave up 7 bases and V 4 bases, and 7 bases lay outside the gene matches. This CDR3 region has 14 residues. CDR3: CASSPDRGNDEAFF. CDR3 bases: TGCGCCAGCAGCCCGGACAGGGGGAATGATGAAGCTTTCTTT.

In this sample, this clonotype turned up a few times. This chain joins TRBV29-1 and TRBJ2-3, with D unresolved. The CDR3 totals 13 residues. V gave up 4 bases and J gave up 1 base, with 9 bases separating them. Germline V gives CDR1 SQVTM, CDR2 ANQGSEA. Here the CDR3 reads CSVGYSRTDTQYF. The CDR3 nucleotides are TGCAGCGTTGGATACAGCCGCACAGATACGCAGTATTTT.

Remarks on this clonotype: A much larger clonotype is one base distant, so this may be a read error. The chain recombines TRBV5-1 with TRBJ1-2; weak D call: TRBD1 (5 bases). Trimming removed 4 bases from V and 2 bases from J, with 9 bases in between. In germline, CDR1 is SGHRS, CDR2 YFSETQ. The CDR3 runs to 13 residues. The CDR3 sequence is CASSPGTNYGYTF. The CDR3 nucleotides read TGCGCCAGCAGCCCAGGGACGAACTATGGCTACACCTTC.

This clonotype has only a few counts. The chain combines TRBV29-1 with TRBJ1-2; tentative D call: TRBD1 (6 bases). The germline V gene encodes CDR1 SQVTM and CDR2 ANQGSEA. This CDR3 region has 12 residues. V lost 6 bases to trimming and J lost 4 bases, with 12 bases between them. The CDR3 coding sequence is TGCAGCGTCCAGGGGAATCGCTATGGCTACACCTTC. This translates into CSVQGNRYGYTF.

In its sample, this clonotype was seen a few times. This chain links TRBV4-3 with TRBJ2-2; 7 bases align to TRBD1. The CDR3 has 17 residues. Germline-derived CDR1 and CDR2 are LGHNA and YSLEER. After removal of 0 bases from V and 5 bases from J, the junction contained 9 bases not matched to a gene. Here the CDR3 DNA reads TGCGCCAGCAGCCAAGATGGGTCAGGGGGTTGGACCGGGGAGCTGTTTTTT. Its protein product is CASSQDGSGGWTGELFF.

This clonotype showed up many times. V usage is TRBV29-1 and J usage is TRBJ1-5; the D is unclear. CDR1 SQVTM and CDR2 ANQGSEA come from the germline V gene. The germline V and J ends were trimmed by 5 bases and 0 bases, with 8 bases remaining between them. The CDR3 covers 13 residues. CDR3 sequence reads: CSVTQSSNQPQHF. The CDR3 region has the DNA TGCAGCGTTACACAGAGTAGCAATCAGCCCCAGCATTTT.

A few counts support this clonotype. V and J are TRBV20-1 and TRBJ2-1; TRBD1 matches at 7 bases. This CDR3 has 14 residues. Germline trimming cut 6 bases from V and 0 bases from J; bases unmatched to any gene: 5. CDR1 and CDR2 from the germline V gene are DFQATT and SNEGSKA (reference sequence). For the CDR3, the DNA is TGCAGTGCGTCGACAGGGTTCTCCTACAATGAGCAGTTCTTC. Protein sequence: CSASTGFSYNEQFF.

This clonotype was observed a few times. This chain uses TRBV28 with TRBJ2-7; 7 bases agree with TRBD1. CDR1 is MDHEN and CDR2 is SYDVKM in the germline V gene. V trimming: 8 bases; J trimming: 2 bases; junction bases outside the gene matches: 3. The length of the CDR3 is 12 residues. The CDR3 region has the DNA TGTGCCAGCGGACAGGTCCCCTACGAGCAGTACTTC. The encoded protein is CASGQVPYEQYF.

This clonotype was picked up a small number of times. The chain has TRBV20-1 and TRBJ2-7; possible D gene TRBD1, 5 bases. With 2 bases removed from V and 5 bases from J, the gap between germline ends came to 10 bases. CDR1 is DFQATT and CDR2 is SNEGSKA in the germline V gene (reference sequence). The CDR3 has 12 residues. The CDR3 nucleotides read TGCAGTGCTAGATGGCAGGGAAACGAGCAGTACTTC. It specifies CSARWQGNEQYF.

This clonotype was observed once. Here the CDR3 DNA reads TGTGCCAGCAGCCTCGCCTCGACTAGCAGGGGGGGTACGCAGTATTTT. Its translation is CASSLASTSRGGTQYF. The rearrangement links TRBV7-2 to TRBJ2-3; the D gene could be TRBD1 or TRBD2 (7 bases each). The V and J ends lost 5 bases and 8 bases respectively, with 23 bases between them. CDR1 SGHTA and CDR2 FQGNSA come from the germline V gene. The CDR3 is made up of 16 amino acids.

This clonotype was detected a few times. In DNA form, the CDR3 reads TGCGCCAGCAGTGTAGCGGGAGCCACAGATACGCAGTATTTT. Its translation: CASSVAGATDTQYF. V and J are TRBV10-2 and TRBJ2-3, with TRBD2 matching over 9 bases. The CDR3 contains 14 residues. Per germline, CDR1 WSHSY and CDR2 SAAADI. Germline trimming cut 4 bases from V and 2 bases from J; bases unmatched to any gene: 1.

This clonotype was seen a handful of times. The chain employs TRBV20-1 and TRBJ1-1; D possibly corresponds to TRBD1 (5 bases). The CDR3 has 12 amino acids. Germline CDR1 reads DFQATT; CDR2 reads SNEGSKA (reference sequence). Trimming shortened V by 2 bases and J by 6 bases, and 10 bases separated the two germline ends. The CDR3 protein is CSARQGIAEAFF. Written as DNA, the CDR3 is TGCAGTGCTAGACAGGGTATCGCTGAAGCTTTCTTT.

On this clonotype: A much larger clone lies a single base off, so this may be a read error. The chain couples TRBV28 to TRBJ1-1; TRBD1 is a possible D gene (6 bases). The CDR3 runs to 14 residues. Germline CDR1 reads MDHEN; CDR2 reads SYDVKM. Trimming removed 6 bases at V and 5 bases at J, with 16 bases between. The CDR3 loop is CASRLGARVTEAFF. CDR3 bases: TGTGCCAGCAGATTGGGGGCCAGGGTGACTGAAGCTTTCTTT.

V is TRBV5-4 and J is TRBJ2-2; D is possibly TRBD2 (5 bases). The ends were cut back, 4 bases at V and 7 bases at J, with 11 bases in the middle. There are 13 residues in the CDR3. The germline CDR1 and CDR2 sequences are SGHNT and YYREEE (reference sequence). Written as DNA, the CDR3 is TGTGCCAGCAGCCCCGGAGGTAGCGGGGAGCTGTTTTTT. Encoded protein: CASSPGGSGELFF. Full variable domain (outside the CDR3, taken from reference TRBV5-4 and TRBJ2-2): ETGVTQSPTHLIKTRGQQVTLRCSSQSGHNTVSWYQQALGQGPQFIFQYYREEENGRGNFPPRFSGLQFPNYSSELNVNALELDDSALYLCASSPGGSGELFFGEGSRLTVL.